The entry that follows covers one T cell receptor (beta chain) sequence. Antigen unknown. The data were taken from a study of OX40 agonist ivuxolimab in advanced cancers. Whole-study findings and limits: Some patients without response likewise showed low normalized clonal expansion. The study observed clonal expansion of CD4+ and CD8+ blood T cells by week 6 at 0.1 to 3.0 mg/kg.

Patients were excluded for autoimmune disease history or systemic immunosuppression. Data came from immunoSEQ multiplex PCR; TCRdb stores just in-frame clones and leaves some out. The profile shows about 99,000 clones, about 96% of them singletons. With 5 bases clipped from V and 3 bases from J, the junction kept 7 bases outside the gene matches. The CDR3 consists of 15 residues. The germline CDR1 and CDR2 sequences are MNHEY and SVGAGI. This clonotype was obtained from an adult with an advanced solid tumor such as melanoma, head and neck, liver or kidney cancer. Sequencing was performed on CD4+ or CD8+ T cells sorted from blood, taken in a trial of the OX40 agonist ivuxolimab. The chain uses TRBV6-5 and TRBJ2-3, with 8 bases aligning to TRBD1. CDR3 sequence reads: CASSTPTGVTDTQYF. The CDR3 nucleotides are TGTGCCAGCAGTACACCGACAGGGGTAACAGATACGCAGTATTTT.